Below, 27 T cell receptor beta chains from the same sample are listed, as sequenced in a study of T-cell memory formation after mild COVID-19 (dated by TCRdb to the early 2020s). The receptor library was made with 5' RACE. Reads for this sample came from an Illumina NovaSeq 6000. TCRdb reprocessed the public reads (quality trimming at Q25 with fastp, clone calling with MiXCR) and kept in-frame beta chains. Identical CDR3 proteins give one entry, which carries the most common genes and DNA. Counted in this sample were under 60,000 distinct CDR3 sequences; around 10% of them appeared once. The ten largest clonotypes hold 10% to 15% of the sample. Sequenced input: PBMCs or a T cell subset sorted from them (not recorded which). All receptors derive from an adult woman who had mild COVID-19 (a few samples of this study predate the infection). The sample titles of this study are shuffled in the database, so cell type and time point are left out; the donor was told from shared clones.

The chain combines TRBV21-1 with TRBJ1-2; the table calls TRBD1, which could not be checked here. TRBV21-1 is shown as a pseudogene. The CDR3 covers 15 residues. The CDR3 is CASSKSDTGCYGYTF. Written as DNA, the CDR3 is TGTGCCAGCAGCAAATCGGACACGGGGTGCTATGGCTACACCTTC.

This chain joins TRBV5-1 and TRBJ1-1; 8 bases are a match to TRBD1. The CDR3 is 15 amino acids. Germline V gives CDR1 SGHRS, CDR2 YFSETQ. Losses at the gene ends were 3 bases for V and 3 bases for J; bases not matched to a gene: 7. The CDR3 DNA follows: TGCGCCAGCAGCTCGGTCGGACAGGGCGACACTGAAGCTTTCTTT. Amino acid sequence: CASSSVGQGDTEAFF.

This clonotype was counted ten times or more. This rearrangement joins TRBV5-6 to TRBJ2-5, with D perhaps given as TRBD1 or TRBD2 (5 bases each). Germline values: CDR1 SGHDT, CDR2 YYEEEE. CDR3 length: 14 amino acids. Trimming removed 3 bases at V and 1 base at J, with 10 bases between. CDR3 sequence (DNA): TGTGCCAGCAGCTGGAGGCAGGGCCAAGAGACCCAGTACTTC. This translates into CASSWRQGQETQYF. Full variable domain (missing parts from reference TRBV5-6 and TRBJ2-5): DAGVTQSPTHLIKTRGQQVTLRCSPKSGHDTVSWYQQALGQGPQFIFQYYEEEERQRGNFPDRFSGHQFPNYSSELNVNALLLGDSALYLCASSWRQGQETQYFGPGTRLLVL.

This clonotype was observed many times. This chain links TRBV7-2 with TRBJ2-7; TRBD1 aligns across 7 bases. Germline V CDR1 and CDR2: SGHTA, FQGNSA. V was clipped by 8 bases and J by 2 bases; unmatched bases: 6. The CDR3 consists of 13 residues. CDR3 protein: CASANRGTYEQYF. The CDR3 DNA follows: TGTGCCAGCGCAAACAGGGGTACCTACGAGCAGTACTTC. Looking up the rest from reference TRBV7-2 and TRBJ2-7 gives the full variable domain: GAGVSQSPSNKVTEKGKDVELRCDPISGHTALYWYRQSLGQGLEFLIYFQGNSAPDKSGLPSDRFSAERTGGSVSTLTIQRTQQEDSAVYLCASANRGTYEQYFGPGTRLTVT.

This clonotype was counted at least ten times. The V and J genes are TRBV7-8 and TRBJ2-1; the match to TRBD2 covers 9 bases. Germline V lookup: CDR1 SGHVS, CDR2 FQNEAQ. This CDR3 has 15 residues. The V and J ends lost 0 bases and 6 bases, in that order; junction bases with no gene match: 3. The CDR3, as DNA: TGTGCCAGCAGCTTAGCAGCGGGAGGAAGCAATGAGCAGTTCTTC. Protein sequence: CASSLAAGGSNEQFF.

There are a few counts of this clonotype. This rearrangement joins TRBV6-1 to TRBJ2-7, with a possible D match to TRBD2 (5 bases). This CDR3 has 15 amino acids. V lost 0 bases and J 4 bases, leaving 13 bases between the germline ends. Germline CDR1 and CDR2: MNHNS and SASEGT. The CDR3 is CASSEAQTAGYEQYF. The CDR3 coding sequence is TGTGCCAGCAGTGAAGCACAGACGGCGGGTTACGAGCAGTACTTC.

V is TRBV6-5 and J is TRBJ2-7; weak D call: TRBD1 (6 bases). The germline V gene encodes CDR1 MNHEY and CDR2 SVGAGI. The V end was cut by 6 bases, the J end by 2 bases, with 14 bases between. CDR3 length: 14 amino acids. The chain's CDR3 is CASRYRDGAYEQYF. In DNA form, the CDR3 reads TGTGCCAGCAGGTACAGGGACGGGGCCTACGAGCAGTACTTC.

The rearrangement joins TRBV6-6 to TRBJ2-4; TRBD1 or TRBD2 may be the D gene (5 bases each). CDR3 size: 12 residues. Germline CDR1 and CDR2: MNHNY and SVGAGI (reference sequence). The V and J ends lost 4 bases and 11 bases respectively, with 12 bases between them. The CDR3 sequence: CASSLSPGLQYF. CDR3 in DNA: TGTGCCAGCAGTTTATCACCGGGACTTCAGTACTTC.

In its sample, this clonotype was seen a few times. V and J are TRBV20-1 and TRBJ2-3; D uncertain. V lost 3 bases and J lost 5, with 6 bases in between. Germline V gives CDR1 DFQATT, CDR2 SNEGSKA (reference sequence). The CDR3 extends over 11 amino acids. CDR3 amino acids: CSASLGDTQYF. The CDR3 nucleotides are TGCAGTGCTAGCTTAGGAGATACGCAGTATTTT.

This clonotype was recorded at least ten times. CDR3 bases: TGCAGTGCCCGTAACAAAGACAACTATGGCTACACCTTC. Translation: CSARNKDNYGYTF. The chain uses TRBV20-1 and TRBJ1-2; no definite D call. The length of the CDR3 is 13 residues. Germline CDR1 is DFQATT and CDR2 is SNEGSKA (reference sequence). V lost 6 bases and J 2 bases, leaving 13 bases between the germline ends.

The chain has TRBV7-2 and TRBJ2-5; 12 nucleotides match TRBD2. CDR1 and CDR2 (germline): SGHTA, FQGNSA. With 1 base clipped from V and 1 base from J, the junction kept 10 bases outside the gene matches. The CDR3 runs 19 residues. The CDR3 DNA sequence: TGTGCCAGCAGCTTAGTAGCTAGCGGGAGGGCCTTCGGCCAAGAGACCCAGTACTTC. Translation gives CASSLVASGRAFGQETQYF.

This clonotype was found many times. V and J are TRBV15 and TRBJ2-1; D possibly corresponds to TRBD1 (5 bases). The germline V gene has CDR1 LNHNV and CDR2 YYDKDF (reference sequence). The CDR3 loop spans 16 amino acids. V was cut by 0 bases and J by 7 bases, with 16 bases left in between. CDR3 region: CATSRDPDTRKNEQFF. CDR3 nucleotide sequence: TGTGCCACCAGCAGAGACCCGGACACCAGGAAAAATGAGCAGTTCTTC. Variable domain in full (rest from reference TRBV15 and TRBJ2-1): DAMVIQNPRYQVTQFGKPVTLSCSQTLNHNVMYWYQQKSSQAPKLLFHYYDKDFNNEADTPDNFQSRRPNTSFCFLDIRSPGLGDTAMYLCATSRDPDTRKNEQFFGPGTRLTVL.

CDR3 sequence reads: CASSSKTGLYEQYF. The CDR3 DNA reads TGTGCCAGCAGCTCAAAGACAGGGCTCTACGAGCAGTACTTC. J is TRBJ2-7 and V is TRBV27, with 7 positions matching TRBD1. With 6 bases clipped from V and 3 bases from J, the junction kept 8 bases outside the gene matches. Per germline, CDR1 MNHEY and CDR2 SMNVEV (reference sequence). The CDR3 extends over 14 amino acids.

This clonotype was seen more than once but under ten times. The J gene is TRBJ2-1, the V gene TRBV10-3; TRBD2 might be the D (5 bases). CDR3 length equals 17 residues. V was clipped by 0 bases and J by 3 bases, with 15 bases between them. Germline lookup yields CDR1 ENHRY and CDR2 SYGVKD. CDR3 sequence: CAISESTIDGSYNEQFF. As DNA, the CDR3 is TGTGCCATCAGTGAGTCGACTATCGACGGTAGCTACAATGAGCAGTTCTTC.

This clonotype was recorded a few times. The genes are TRBV7-9 and TRBJ1-1, with a possible D match to TRBD1 (5 bases). The germline V gene has CDR1 SEHNR and CDR2 FQNEAQ (reference sequence). The CDR3 runs to 14 residues. V lost 5 bases, J lost 2 bases, and 12 bases lay in between. The CDR3 spells CASSPGLGNTEAFF. CDR3 nucleotide sequence: TGTGCCAGCAGCCCAGGGTTAGGAAACACTGAAGCTTTCTTT.

This clonotype was seen a few times. The chain links TRBV5-1 to TRBJ2-1; a possible D gene is TRBD2 (5 bases). Germline CDR1 reads SGHRS; CDR2 reads YFSETQ. The CDR3 runs 15 residues. Trimming stripped 4 bases from V and 5 bases from J, with 16 bases between. CDR3 DNA: TGCGCCAGCAGCCCACGATGGACTCGCGACAATGAGCAGTTCTTC. Encoded protein: CASSPRWTRDNEQFF.

Regarding this clonotype: Compared with germline, one end of the junction differs, possibly owing to a read error. The chain joins TRBV4-1 to TRBJ1-1; tentatively, D is TRBD1 (5 bases). The germline CDR1 and CDR2 sequences are MGHRA and YSYEKL. The CDR3 has 17 residues. CDR3 DNA sequence: TGCGCCAGCAGCCAAGATTGGACACCTGGGCCGTTTACTGGAGCTTTCTTT. This sequence encodes CASSQDWTPGPFTGAFF.

This clonotype was seen ten or more times. V usage is TRBV7-9 and J usage is TRBJ2-1; 12 nucleotides line up with TRBD2. Germline values: CDR1 SEHNR, CDR2 FQNEAQ (reference sequence). Germline trimming cut 6 bases from V and 5 bases from J; bases unmatched to any gene: 14. The length of the CDR3 is 18 residues. The CDR3 protein is CASRAQTSGGSANNEQFF. The CDR3 DNA follows: TGTGCCAGCAGAGCACAGACTAGCGGGGGCTCCGCTAACAATGAGCAGTTCTTC.

Judged by abundance, this clonotype is medium-sized (0.01 to 0.1%). The chain carries TRBV5-1 and TRBJ2-7; D unclear. The V end lost 0 bases, the J end lost 5 bases, and 9 bases lay between the germline ends. Germline lookup yields CDR1 SGHRS and CDR2 YFSETQ. This CDR3 has 13 residues. The CDR3 nucleotides are TGCGCCAGCAGCTTGGAAATATTGGACGAGCAGTACTTC. Translating it yields CASSLEILDEQYF.

This clonotype came up many times. The chain carries TRBV6-6 and TRBJ2-1; 14 bases are a match to TRBD2. Looked up from germline, CDR1 is MNHNY and CDR2 is SVGAGI (reference sequence). The CDR3 length is 14 residues. Germline trimming cut 2 bases from V and 15 bases from J; bases unmatched to any gene: 6. DNA of the CDR3: TGTGCCAGCAGTTACGCGGGACTAGCGGGAGACCGGTTCTTC. As protein: CASSYAGLAGDRFF.

This clonotype counts as medium-sized. CDR3 protein: CSVARDTNNEQFF. The CDR3 nucleotides read TGCAGCGTTGCCCGGGACACGAACAATGAGCAGTTCTTC. This chain connects TRBV29-1 to TRBJ2-1; possible D gene TRBD1, 6 bases. The CDR3 spans 13 residues. Germline V gene data show CDR1 as SQVTM and CDR2 as ANQGSEA. The V end was cut by 4 bases, the J end by 5 bases, with 12 bases between.

This clonotype was seen many times. This sequence joins TRBV5-1 and TRBJ2-7, with TRBD1 as a possible D gene (5 bases). V was cut by 5 bases and J by 3 bases, with 18 bases left in between. The CDR3 runs 15 residues. Germline CDR1 reads SGHRS; CDR2 reads YFSETQ. This CDR3 is CASRPLGATNYEQYF. CDR3 DNA: TGCGCCAGCAGACCTTTAGGGGCCACTAACTACGAGCAGTACTTC.

The chain carries TRBV20-1 and TRBJ1-2, with TRBD1 identical over 7 bases. Trimming at V came to 0 bases and at J to 6 bases, leaving 7 bases not matched to a gene. Germline V CDR1 and CDR2: DFQATT, SNEGSKA (reference sequence). The CDR3 is 14 amino acids. The CDR3 region has the DNA TGCAGTGCTAGAGATCCCCGCAGGGGGAATGGCTACACCTTC. Its protein is CSARDPRRGNGYTF.

This clonotype was recorded at least ten times. The chain joins TRBV11-3 to TRBJ2-7, with 9 bases aligning to TRBD1. CDR1 is SGHNT and CDR2 is YENEEA in the germline V gene. The CDR3 loop spans 15 amino acids. V was clipped by 0 bases and J by 3 bases; unmatched bases: 3. Written as DNA, the CDR3 is TGTGCCAGCAGCTTAGATAGGGACAGGGACTACGAGCAGTACTTC. Its translation is CASSLDRDRDYEQYF.

This clonotype was counted ten times or more. The chain joins TRBV7-9 to TRBJ1-5; D is uncertain. This CDR3 is built from 13 residues. Germline CDR1 reads SEHNR; CDR2 reads FQNEAQ (reference sequence). Between the trimmed V and J ends, which lost 0 bases and 7 bases, there was a span of 7 bases. The CDR3 bases are TGTGCCAGCAGCTTAGCGGCGGGACAGCCCCAGCATTTT. Protein product: CASSLAAGQPQHF. Based on the CDR3 plus reference TRBV7-9 and TRBJ1-5, the full variable domain is DTGVSQNPRHKITKRGQNVTFRCDPISEHNRLYWYRQTLGQGPEFLTYFQNEAQLEKSRLLSDRFSAERPKGSFSTLEIQRTEQGDSAMYLCASSLAAGQPQHFGDGTRLSIL.

This chain connects TRBV30 to TRBJ2-3; 9 positions agree with TRBD2. J was trimmed by 5 bases and V by 5 bases; bases with no gene match: 5. This CDR3 has 13 residues. The germline V gene has CDR1 GTSNPN and CDR2 SVGIG (reference sequence). CDR3 residues: CAWAGGAGDTQYF. Here the CDR3 DNA reads TGTGCCTGGGCGGGAGGGGCAGGAGATACGCAGTATTTT.

This clonotype has at least ten counts. The V gene is TRBV18, the J gene TRBJ2-5; possible D gene TRBD1, 6 bases. The CDR3 is 16 amino acids. The V gene lost 0 bases and the J gene lost 4 bases, with 15 bases spanning the gap. The germline V gene has CDR1 KGHSH and CDR2 LQKENI. The chain's CDR3 is CASSPPQGLMRETQYF. CDR3 coding DNA: TGTGCCAGCTCACCACCGCAGGGGTTGATGCGAGAGACCCAGTACTTC.